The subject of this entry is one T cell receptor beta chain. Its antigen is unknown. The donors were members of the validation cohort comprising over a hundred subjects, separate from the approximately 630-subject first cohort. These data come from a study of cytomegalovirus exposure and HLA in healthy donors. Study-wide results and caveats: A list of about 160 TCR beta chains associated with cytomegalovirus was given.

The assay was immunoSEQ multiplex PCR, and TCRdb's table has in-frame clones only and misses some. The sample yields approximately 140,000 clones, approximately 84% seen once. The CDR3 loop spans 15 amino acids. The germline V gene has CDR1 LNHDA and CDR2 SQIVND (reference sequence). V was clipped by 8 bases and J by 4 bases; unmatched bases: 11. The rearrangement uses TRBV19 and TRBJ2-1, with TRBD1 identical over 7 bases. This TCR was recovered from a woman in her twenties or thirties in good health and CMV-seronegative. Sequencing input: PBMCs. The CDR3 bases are TGTGCCAGTGGGGCGAGGGGGCTTGCTTACAATGAGCAGTTCTTC. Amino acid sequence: CASGARGLAYNEQFF.